The TCR beta chain described here comes from a study of cytomegalovirus exposure and HLA in healthy donors. Trimming left V 7 bases short and J 1 base short, with 11 bases between. CDR1 and CDR2 (germline): MNHNS, SASEGT. The CDR3 has 13 residues. The PCR ran on 60 Vbeta and 13 Jbeta primers. This table comes from immunoSEQ multiplex PCR, and its TCRdb copy is limited to in-frame clones, with some not included. The sample lists around 120,000 clones, about 68% occurring once. Sample: PBMCs. This sequence joins TRBV6-1 and TRBJ2-7; D might be TRBD2 (5 bases). The sequence came from a young man in good health and CMV-seropositive. The CDR3 DNA follows: TGTGCCAGCACCGGGGTCCTATCCTACGAGCAGTACTTC. Amino acid sequence: CASTGVLSYEQYF.